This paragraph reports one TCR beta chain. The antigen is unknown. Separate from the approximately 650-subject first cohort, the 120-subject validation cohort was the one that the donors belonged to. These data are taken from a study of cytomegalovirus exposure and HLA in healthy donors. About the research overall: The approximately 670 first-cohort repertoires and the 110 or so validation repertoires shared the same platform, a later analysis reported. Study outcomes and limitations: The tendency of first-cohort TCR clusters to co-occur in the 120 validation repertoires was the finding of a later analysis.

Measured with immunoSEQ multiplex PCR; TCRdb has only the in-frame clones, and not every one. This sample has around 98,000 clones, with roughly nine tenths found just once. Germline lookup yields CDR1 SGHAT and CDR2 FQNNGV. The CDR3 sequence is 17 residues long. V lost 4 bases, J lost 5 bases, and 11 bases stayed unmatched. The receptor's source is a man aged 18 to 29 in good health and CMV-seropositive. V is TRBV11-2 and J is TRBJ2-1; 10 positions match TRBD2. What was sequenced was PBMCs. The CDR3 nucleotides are TGTGCCAGCAGCTCCCTCAAGGGCCTAGCGGGAGACAATGAGCAGTTCTTC. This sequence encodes CASSSLKGLAGDNEQFF.